The text below deals with one T cell receptor beta chain. Its antigen remains unknown. Per the germline V gene, CDR1 is SGDLS and CDR2 is YYNGEE. The ends were cut back, 2 bases at V and 1 base at J, with 4 bases in the middle. CDR3 length equals 13 residues. Amplification used 60 Vbeta primers and 13 Jbeta primers. Assay used: immunoSEQ multiplex PCR; TCRdb lists only in-frame clones, some missing. The sample yields about 70,000 clones, just under 75% seen once. These data come from a study of cytomegalovirus exposure and HLA in healthy donors. Study-wide findings and caveats: Clonal expansion, a later analysis showed, was greater in HLA-associated TCR beta chains than in equally common others. One variant, a missense change in DCLRE1C, was linked in a later analysis to TCR beta V- and J-gene trimming.

Sequenced: PBMCs. This clonotype was obtained from a human donor in good health. This chain links TRBV9 with TRBJ1-5; D gene unclear. This chain's CDR3 is CASSVGSNQPQHF. CDR3 DNA sequence: TGTGCCAGCAGCGTGGGCAGCAATCAGCCCCAGCATTTT.